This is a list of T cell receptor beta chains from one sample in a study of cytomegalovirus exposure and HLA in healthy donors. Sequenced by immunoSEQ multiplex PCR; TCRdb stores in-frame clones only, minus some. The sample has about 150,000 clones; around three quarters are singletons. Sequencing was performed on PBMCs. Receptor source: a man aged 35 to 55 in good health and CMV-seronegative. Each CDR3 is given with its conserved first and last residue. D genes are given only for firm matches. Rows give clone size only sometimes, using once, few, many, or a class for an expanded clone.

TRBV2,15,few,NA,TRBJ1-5,TGTGCCAGCAGTAAGGACAGATATAGCAATCAGCCCCAGCATTTT,CASSKDRYSNQPQHF
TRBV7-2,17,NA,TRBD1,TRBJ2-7,TGTGCCAGCAGCTTAGTGGCAACAGGGGCGGCGGGTTTCGAGCAGTACTTC,CASSLVATGAAGFEQYF
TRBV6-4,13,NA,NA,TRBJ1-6,TGTGCCAGCAGTGAGGTCCAACGGGGACCCCTCCACTTT,CASSEVQRGPLHF
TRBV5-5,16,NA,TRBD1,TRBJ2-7,TGTGCCAGCAGCTTGGCCCCGGGACAGAGCTCCTACGAGCAGTACTTC,CASSLAPGQSSYEQYF
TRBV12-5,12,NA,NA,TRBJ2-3,TGTGCTAGTGGTTTGGGAGCAGATACGCAGTATTTT,CASGLGADTQYF
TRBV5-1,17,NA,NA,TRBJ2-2,TGCGCCAGCAGCTTTTTATTCTCTAGGTACTCCACCGGGGAGCTGTTTTTT,CASSFLFSRYSTGELFF
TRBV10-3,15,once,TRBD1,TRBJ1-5,TGTGCCATCAGCAGGGACAGGGGGCGGAATCAGCCCCAGCATTTT,CAISRDRGRNQPQHF
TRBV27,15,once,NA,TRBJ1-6,TGTGCCAGCAGTCCCCGACAAGGTGGGAATTCACCCCTCCACTTT,CASSPRQGGNSPLHF
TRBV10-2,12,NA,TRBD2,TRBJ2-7,TGCGCCAGCACCCCCGGGGGGGACGAGCAGTACTTC,CASTPGGDEQYF
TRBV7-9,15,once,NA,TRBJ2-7,TGTGCCAGCAGCTTAGTTTTCGGGTTTATGGACGAGCAGTACTTC,CASSLVFGFMDEQYF
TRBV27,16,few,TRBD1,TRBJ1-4,TGTGCCAGCAGTTACGGGGCAGGGGGTATTTCGGAAAAACTGTTTTTT,CASSYGAGGISEKLFF
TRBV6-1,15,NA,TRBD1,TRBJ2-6,TGTGCCAGCAGCGACAGGGTCTCTGGGGCCAACGTCCTGACTTTC,CASSDRVSGANVLTF
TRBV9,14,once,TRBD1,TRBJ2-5,TGTGCCAGCAGCGCTTGGACAGGGCAAGAGACCCAGTACTTC,CASSAWTGQETQYF
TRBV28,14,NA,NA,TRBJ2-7,TGTGCCAGCAGTTTACATGGGAGTTATAACGAGCAGTACTTC,CASSLHGSYNEQYF
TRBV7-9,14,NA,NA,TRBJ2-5,TGTGCCAGCAGCCCTGATTCGGGTAGAGAGACCCAGTACTTC,CASSPDSGRETQYF
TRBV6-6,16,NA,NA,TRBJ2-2,TGTGCCACCCGTTGGGCTAGCGGAATAGGGGGCGGGGAGCTGTTTTTT,CATRWASGIGGGELFF
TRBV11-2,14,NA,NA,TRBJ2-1,TGTGCCAGCAGCTTAGAGGGCCTTTACAATGAGCAGTTCTTC,CASSLEGLYNEQFF
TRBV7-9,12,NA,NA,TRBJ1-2,TGTGCCAGCAGCTTAGGAGATCCGGGCTACACCTTC,CASSLGDPGYTF
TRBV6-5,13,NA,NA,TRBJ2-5,TGTGCCAGCAGTTACTTGCGGGGAGAGACCCAGTACTTC,CASSYLRGETQYF
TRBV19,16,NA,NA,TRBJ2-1,TGTGTCAGTAGTAAAGGGGCAGGGAACTACTACAATGAGCAGTTCTTC,CVSSKGAGNYYNEQFF
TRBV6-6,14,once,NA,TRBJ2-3,TGTGCCAGCAGTTACCGGGACTTGACAGATACGCAGTATTTT,CASSYRDLTDTQYF
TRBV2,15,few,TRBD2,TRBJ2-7,TGTGCCAGCAGAATGACTAGCGGGATATCCCACGAGCAGTACTTC,CASRMTSGISHEQYF
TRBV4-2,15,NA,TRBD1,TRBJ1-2,TGTGCCAGCAGCCTCGGAAGGGGGCGGGACTATGGCTACACCTTC,CASSLGRGRDYGYTF
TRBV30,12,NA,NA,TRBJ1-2,TGTGCCTGGAGCACAGGGAACTATGGCTACACCTTC,CAWSTGNYGYTF
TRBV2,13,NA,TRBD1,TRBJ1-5,TGTGCCAGCAGTGACAGGGGGAATCAGCCCCAGCATTTT,CASSDRGNQPQHF
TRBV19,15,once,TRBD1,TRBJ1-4,TGTGCCAGTACCCATCGGTCAGGGGGCGGTGAAAAACTGTTTTTT,CASTHRSGGGEKLFF
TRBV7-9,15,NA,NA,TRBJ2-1,TGTGCCAGCAGCTTAGCGCGGAGCACTTACAATGAGCAGTTCTTC,CASSLARSTYNEQFF
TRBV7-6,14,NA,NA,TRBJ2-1,TGTGCCAGCAGCTCGAGGGGGTTCTACAATGAGCAGTTCTTC,CASSSRGFYNEQFF
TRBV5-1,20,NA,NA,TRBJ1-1,TGCGCCAGCAGCTTGGCCAGGAGAGGGTCGGCGACAAAGTTGAACACTGAAGCTTTCTTT,CASSLARRGSATKLNTEAFF
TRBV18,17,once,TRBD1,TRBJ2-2,TGTGCCAGCTCACCACCGGTCGGGACAGGGAACACCGGGGAGCTGTTTTTT,CASSPPVGTGNTGELFF
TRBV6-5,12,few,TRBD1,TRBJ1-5,TGTGCCAGCAGGGACAGGGATCAGCCCCAGCATTTT,CASRDRDQPQHF
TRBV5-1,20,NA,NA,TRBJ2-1,TGCGCCAGCAGCCTCGAAACCCGCTCTTTACCGGGAACCTGGTTGGGTGAGCAGTTCTTC,CASSLETRSLPGTWLGEQFF
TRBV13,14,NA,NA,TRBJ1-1,TGTGCCAGCAGCTATTCAGGCGTGGGCACTGAAGCTTTCTTT,CASSYSGVGTEAFF
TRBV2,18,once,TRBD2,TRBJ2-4,TGTGCCAGCAGGGCGGGACTAGCGGGGATACTAGCCAAAAACATTCAGTACTTC,CASRAGLAGILAKNIQYF
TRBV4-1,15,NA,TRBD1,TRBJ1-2,TGCGCCAGCAGCCAAGCCCAGGGACAGAACTATGGCTACACCTTC,CASSQAQGQNYGYTF
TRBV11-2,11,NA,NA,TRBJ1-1,TGTGCCAGCAGTTCCTTAGATGAAGCTTTCTTT,CASSSLDEAFF
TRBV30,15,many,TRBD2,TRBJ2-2,TGTGCCTGGAGTGTATCTAGCGGGGACACCGGGGAGCTGTTTTTT,CAWSVSSGDTGELFF
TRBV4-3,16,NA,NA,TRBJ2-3,TGCGCCAGCAGCCAAGTTGTAGGGGCGCGTACAGATACGCAGTATTTT,CASSQVVGARTDTQYF
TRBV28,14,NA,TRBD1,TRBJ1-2,TGTGCCAGCAGTTTATCACAGGGGGCTGCGGGCTACACCTTC,CASSLSQGAAGYTF
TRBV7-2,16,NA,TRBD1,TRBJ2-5,TGTGCCAGCAGCTTACCCCTAGCAGGACAGGAAGAGACCCAGTACTTC,CASSLPLAGQEETQYF
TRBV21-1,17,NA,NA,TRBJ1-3,TGTGCCAGCAGCAAGTGTACTCAGGGGCCCTCTGGAAACACCATATATTTT,CASSKCTQGPSGNTIYF
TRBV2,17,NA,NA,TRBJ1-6,TGTGCCAGCAGTTTTAGGCTGGATCAGGGGCTGAATTCACCCCTCCACTTT,CASSFRLDQGLNSPLHF
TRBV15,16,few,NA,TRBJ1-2,TGTGCCACCAGTGGACACCGGCCCGGGTTCGAGTGGGGCTACCCCTTC,CATSGHRPGFEWGYPF
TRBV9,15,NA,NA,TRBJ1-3,TGTGCCAGCAGCGCCCAACCCGGGTTTGGAAACACCATATATTTT,CASSAQPGFGNTIYF
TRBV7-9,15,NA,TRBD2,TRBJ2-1,TGTGCCAGCAGCTTAGGCGGGGGGGCCGGATTTGAGCAGTTCTTC,CASSLGGGAGFEQFF
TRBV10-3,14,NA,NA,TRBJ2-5,TGTGCCATCAGTGAATCGGGGGTGGGGGAGACCCAGTACTTC,CAISESGVGETQYF
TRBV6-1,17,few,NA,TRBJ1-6,TGTGCCAGCAGTGAAGCGCAGGTGGGAGGAGATAATTCACCCCTCCACTTT,CASSEAQVGGDNSPLHF
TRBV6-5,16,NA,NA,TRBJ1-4,TGTGCCAGCAGTTTCCTTATAGGGGTTGGAAAAGAAAAACTGTTTTTT,CASSFLIGVGKEKLFF
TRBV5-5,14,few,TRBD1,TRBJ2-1,TGTGCCAGCAGCTTCGGGACAGATTACAATGAGCAGTTCTTC,CASSFGTDYNEQFF
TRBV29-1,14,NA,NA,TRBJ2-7,TGCAGCGTTGAAGTAACAGGAAACTCCTACGAGCAGTACTTC,CSVEVTGNSYEQYF
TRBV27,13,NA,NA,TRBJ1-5,TGTGCCAGCAGTCCCACAGGGCTTCAGCCCCAGCATTTT,CASSPTGLQPQHF
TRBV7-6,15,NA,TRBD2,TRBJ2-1,TGTGCCAGCAGCTCGGGACTAGCGGAGTACAATGAGCAGTTCTTC,CASSSGLAEYNEQFF
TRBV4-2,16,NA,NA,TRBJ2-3,TGTGCCAGCAGCCAAGGGACTCTGTTGTACACAGATACGCAGTATTTT,CASSQGTLLYTDTQYF